What follows are 13 T cell receptor beta chains derived from one specimen sequenced in a study of blood T cells in healthy people across ages. Sample-barcoded 5' priming and a J-beta primer mix drove a second PCR of roughly 6 to 12 cycles. Each CDR3 protein gets one entry after TCRdb re-called the 5' RACE reads with MiXCR. Of roughly 2 million distinct CDR3 sequences listed, around half are singletons. Specimen: blood. These receptors all come from a woman in her forties in good health.

CDR3 in DNA: TGTGCCAGCAGTGAACCGGGACAGGGGTTCGATGGCTACACCTTC. Amino acid sequence: CASSEPGQGFDGYTF. This rearrangement joins TRBV6-2 or TRBV6-3 to TRBJ1-2; 10 bases map to TRBD1. The CDR3 contains 15 residues. In germline, CDR1 is MNHEY, CDR2 SVGEGT. After removal of 5 bases from V and 6 bases from J, the junction contained 9 bases not matched to a gene.

The rearrangement joins TRBV14 to TRBJ2-3; 7 nucleotides agree with TRBD2. Germline V gene lookup returns CDR1 SGHDN and CDR2 FVKESK. The CDR3 has 14 residues. After removal of 4 bases from V and 4 bases from J, the junction contained 5 bases not matched to a gene. The CDR3 sequence is CASSRDYSADTQYF. The DNA of the CDR3 is TGTGCCAGCAGCCGGGACTATTCAGCAGATACGCAGTATTTT.

The chain recombines TRBV7-9 with TRBJ2-2, with D perhaps TRBD1 or TRBD2 (5 bases each). V was trimmed by 10 bases and J by 4 bases, leaving 10 bases between them. The CDR3 runs to 12 residues. Germline CDR1 and CDR2: SEHNR and FQNEAQ (reference sequence). CDR3: CATQGPTGELFF. The CDR3 coding sequence is TGTGCCACCCAGGGACCCACCGGGGAGCTGTTTTTT.

The chain joins TRBV6-2 or TRBV6-3 to TRBJ1-5; D perhaps matches TRBD1 (6 bases). This CDR3 is built from 16 residues. The ends were cut back, 6 bases at V and 1 base at J, with 16 bases in the middle. Germline V gene sequence: CDR1 MNHEY, CDR2 SVGEGT. The CDR3 loop reads CASSRLDSRSNQPQHF. CDR3 in DNA: TGTGCCAGCAGCCGCCTGGACAGTCGGAGCAATCAGCCCCAGCATTTT.

This clonotype was counted once. The chain carries TRBV4-2 and TRBJ2-5, with a possible D match to TRBD2 (7 bases). The V and J ends lost 0 bases and 1 base respectively, with 12 bases between them. The CDR3 consists of 16 residues. CDR1 and CDR2 (germline): LGHNA, YNFKEQ. The CDR3 is CASSQERRGPQETQYF. For the CDR3, the DNA is TGTGCCAGCAGCCAAGAAAGGCGGGGGCCCCAAGAGACCCAGTACTTC.

This CDR3 is CASSQGLAGGEQFF. In DNA form, the CDR3 reads TGTGCCAGCAGCCAGGGACTAGCGGGCGGGGAGCAGTTCTTC. The V gene is TRBV7-2, the J gene TRBJ2-1; 12 nucleotides align to TRBD2. Germline-derived CDR1 and CDR2 are SGHTA and FQGNSA. The CDR3 has 14 residues. Losses at the gene ends were 5 bases for V and 10 bases for J; bases not matched to a gene: 6. The full variable domain, in which reference TRBV7-2 and TRBJ2-1 provide the parts outside the CDR3, is GAGVSQSPSNKVTEKGKDVELRCDPISGHTALYWYRQSLGQGLEFLIYFQGNSAPDKSGLPSDRFSAERTGGSVSTLTIQRTQQEDSAVYLCASSQGLAGGEQFFGPGTRLTVL.

The V and J genes are TRBV11-2 and TRBJ1-6, with D hard to call. The CDR3 spans 14 residues. Germline CDR1 SGHAT, CDR2 FQNNGV. Between the trimmed V and J ends, which lost 0 bases and 10 bases, there was a span of 10 bases. The CDR3 nucleotides are TGTGCCAGCAGCTTAGAGTTAGGAAAATCACCCCTCCACTTT. Translated: CASSLELGKSPLHF.

V is TRBV6-5 and J is TRBJ1-2; perhaps TRBD1 as D (6 bases). V gave up 7 bases and J gave up 7 bases, with 16 bases separating them. This CDR3 has 13 residues. Germline lookup yields CDR1 MNHEY and CDR2 SVGAGI. The CDR3 DNA reads TGTGCCAGCACTACCGTGGGGGGCGGTGGCTACACCTTC. The encoded protein is CASTTVGGGGYTF.

The rearrangement uses TRBV6-2 or TRBV6-3 and TRBJ2-7, with 12 bases identical to TRBD1. Trimming at V came to 2 bases and at J to 3 bases, leaving 5 bases not matched to a gene. Germline V gene data show CDR1 as MNHEY and CDR2 as SVGEGT. The CDR3 runs to 16 residues. CDR3: CASSYRRDRGLYEQYF. The DNA of the CDR3 is TGTGCCAGCAGTTACCGCCGGGACAGGGGGCTCTACGAGCAGTACTTC.

A remark on this clonotype: One end of the junction does not line up with germline, which may come from a read error. J is TRBJ1-5 and V is TRBV7-8, with TRBD1 as a possible D gene (6 bases). CDR3 length: 16 residues. Germline V gene lookup returns CDR1 SGHVS and CDR2 FQNEAQ. CDR3 DNA: TGTACCAGCAGCTTAGAGTCCCAGGGGCTCAATCAGCCCCAGCATTTT. Translation gives CTSSLESQGLNQPQHF.

In regard to this clonotype: One junction end disagrees with the germline gene, perhaps due to a read error. J is TRBJ2-1 and V is TRBV4-2; 13 bases fit TRBD2. The CDR3 has 18 residues. The V gene's germline CDR1 is LGHNA and CDR2 YNFKEQ. The CDR3 is CASSGNPRTSGGYNERFF. The CDR3 DNA reads as TGTGCCAGCAGCGGAAACCCGAGGACTAGCGGGGGATACAATGAGCGGTTCTTC.

The rearrangement joins TRBV11-2 to TRBJ2-3, with D perhaps being TRBD1 or TRBD2 (5 bases each). CDR1 is SGHAT and CDR2 is FQNNGV in the germline V gene. The CDR3 totals 18 residues. V was cut by 2 bases and J by 2 bases, with 20 bases left in between. CDR3 in amino acids: CASSLSFGDGGITDTQYF. The CDR3 DNA sequence: TGTGCCAGCAGCTTAAGTTTCGGTGATGGGGGAATCACAGATACGCAGTATTTT.

Here the CDR3 reads CASSLRVGGNYQETQYF. CDR3 bases: TGCGCCAGCAGCTTGCGCGTCGGGGGGAATTACCAAGAGACCCAGTACTTC. V is TRBV5-1 and J is TRBJ2-5; 7 nucleotides align to TRBD2. Trimming at V came to 1 base and at J to 0 bases, leaving 9 bases not matched to a gene. Germline V lookup: CDR1 SGHRS, CDR2 YFSETQ. The CDR3 totals 17 residues.